The sequence of this T cell receptor beta chain was determined in a study of cytomegalovirus exposure and HLA in healthy donors. This PCR relied on a set of 60 Vbeta primers and 13 Jbeta primers. TCRdb keeps only in-frame clones here, not all; method: immunoSEQ multiplex PCR. This sample has about 170,000 clones, with about 85% found just once. The CDR3 has 14 residues. In germline, CDR1 is SEHNR, CDR2 FQNEAQ (reference sequence). As regards this clone: One end of the junction varies from germline; a read error may be responsible.

The source of this sequence is a man between 25 and 39 years old in good health and CMV-seropositive. The chain recombines TRBV7-9 with TRBJ1-2; D may be TRBD1 (5 bases). Source material: PBMCs. The CDR3 is CSSSLGWDLYGYTF. CDR3 bases: TGTTCCAGCAGCTTGGGCTGGGACTTGTATGGCTACACCTTC.